This T cell receptor beta chain was recovered during a study of cytomegalovirus exposure and HLA in healthy donors. Whole-study context: The study placed around 80% of its roughly 400 genotyped donors in the Caucasian-associated ancestry cluster.

60 Vbeta and 13 Jbeta primers were used in PCR. The assay was immunoSEQ multiplex PCR, and TCRdb's table has in-frame clones only and misses some. This sample has 180,000 or so clones, with over 70% found just once. The sample was PBMCs. This sequence originates from a woman aged 55-69 years in good health and CMV-seropositive.

Here the CDR3 reads CASSLTGSIEQYF. The CDR3 DNA reads as TGTGCCAGCAGTTTGACAGGGTCAATCGAGCAGTACTTC. The chain links TRBV27 to TRBJ2-7; 7 bases align to TRBD1. Germline V gene data show CDR1 as MNHEY and CDR2 as SMNVEV (reference sequence). Unmatched junction bases numbered 5, after V lost 3 bases and J lost 6 bases. The CDR3 covers 13 residues.